The rows below give T cell receptor beta chains drawn from one sample of a study of blood T cell repertoires in COVID-19. The repertoire was sequenced with immunoSEQ multiplex PCR; TCRdb's copy has only in-frame clones and lacks some. The table includes approximately 240,000 clones, 79% detected once. Input material: peripheral blood. The receptors were gathered from a middle-aged woman with active or convalescent COVID-19. The CDR3 runs from the conserved cysteine through the conserved F or W. The D gene is left open where the match is weak. The size entry is marked missing in some rows and otherwise reads once, few, many or a size class.

d_gene: -; abundance: -; v_gene: TRBV3-1/TRBV3-2; j_gene: TRBJ1-1; CDR3aa: CASSQETGLWNTEAFF; CDR3nt: TGTGCCAGCAGCCAAGAAACAGGCCTTTGGAACACTGAAGCTTTCTTT
d_gene: -; abundance: -; v_gene: TRBV19; j_gene: TRBJ1-5; CDR3aa: CASSVDRWNQPQHF; CDR3nt: TGTGCCAGTAGTGTCGACAGGTGGAATCAGCCCCAGCATTTT
d_gene: -; abundance: -; v_gene: TRBV30; j_gene: TRBJ2-4; CDR3aa: CAWSVDTLAKNIQYF; CDR3nt: TGTGCCTGGAGTGTAGACACCCTAGCCAAAAACATTCAGTACTTC
d_gene: -; abundance: few; v_gene: TRBV4-2; j_gene: TRBJ1-3; CDR3aa: CASSQDPQAGSSGNTIYF; CDR3nt: TGTGCCAGCAGCCAAGATCCCCAGGCAGGGTCCTCAGGAAACACCATATATTTT
d_gene: -; abundance: -; v_gene: TRBV25-1; j_gene: TRBJ1-5; CDR3aa: CASSEQNSNQPQHF; CDR3nt: TGTGCCAGCAGTGAGCAGAATAGCAATCAGCCCCAGCATTTT
d_gene: TRBD1; abundance: -; v_gene: TRBV5-1; j_gene: TRBJ2-2; CDR3aa: CASSPRDRGDTGELFF; CDR3nt: TGCGCCAGCAGCCCCCGGGACAGGGGGGACACCGGGGAGCTGTTTTTT
d_gene: -; abundance: -; v_gene: TRBV29-1; j_gene: TRBJ1-2; CDR3aa: CSVEGGQPYGYTF; CDR3nt: TGCAGCGTTGAGGGGGGGCAGCCCTATGGCTACACCTTC
d_gene: TRBD1; abundance: -; v_gene: TRBV2; j_gene: TRBJ1-2; CDR3aa: CASTYRGLGNYGYTF; CDR3nt: TGTGCCAGCACCTACAGGGGGCTGGGGAACTATGGCTACACCTTC
d_gene: -; abundance: -; v_gene: TRBV29-1; j_gene: TRBJ1-1; CDR3aa: CSVGQMNTEAFF; CDR3nt: TGCAGCGTTGGACAGATGAACACTGAAGCTTTCTTT
d_gene: TRBD1; abundance: few; v_gene: TRBV7-4; j_gene: TRBJ1-3; CDR3aa: CASSRRQGPSSGNTIYF; CDR3nt: TGTGCCAGCAGCCGACGACAGGGCCCCTCCTCTGGAAACACCATATATTTT
d_gene: -; abundance: -; v_gene: TRBV3-1/TRBV3-2; j_gene: TRBJ1-5; CDR3aa: CASSQDSRGGGNQPQHF; CDR3nt: TGTGCCAGCAGCCAAGATAGCAGGGGAGGGGGCAATCAGCCCCAGCATTTT
d_gene: -; abundance: few; v_gene: TRBV7-9; j_gene: TRBJ1-2; CDR3aa: CASSLAGSTYGYTF; CDR3nt: TGTGCCAGCAGCTTAGCGGGGAGTACCTATGGCTACACCTTC
d_gene: -; abundance: -; v_gene: TRBV5-1; j_gene: TRBJ1-2; CDR3aa: CASSSDGGANGYTF; CDR3nt: TGCGCCAGCAGCTCAGATGGGGGGGCGAATGGCTACACCTTC
d_gene: -; abundance: -; v_gene: TRBV11-1; j_gene: TRBJ2-1; CDR3aa: CASSSQGNYNEQFF; CDR3nt: TGTGCCAGCAGCTCACAGGGAAACTACAATGAGCAGTTCTTC
d_gene: -; abundance: -; v_gene: TRBV6-5; j_gene: TRBJ1-2; CDR3aa: CASSWTESPNYGYTF; CDR3nt: TGTGCCAGCAGTTGGACAGAATCCCCTAACTATGGCTACACCTTC
d_gene: -; abundance: -; v_gene: TRBV30; j_gene: TRBJ1-1; CDR3aa: CAWSVGPGNTEAFF; CDR3nt: TGTGCCTGGAGTGTAGGCCCAGGCAACACTGAAGCTTTCTTT
d_gene: -; abundance: -; v_gene: TRBV30; j_gene: TRBJ1-6; CDR3aa: CAWSPINPGLNSPLHF; CDR3nt: TGTGCCTGGAGTCCCATAAATCCGGGGTTGAATTCACCCCTCCACTTT
d_gene: -; abundance: -; v_gene: TRBV7-2; j_gene: TRBJ1-3; CDR3aa: CASSLQGTSGNTIYF; CDR3nt: TGTGCCAGCAGCTTACAGGGGACCTCTGGAAACACCATATATTTT
d_gene: -; abundance: -; v_gene: TRBV20-1; j_gene: TRBJ1-2; CDR3aa: CSAKGGFYTF; CDR3nt: TGCAGTGCTAAAGGAGGTTTCTACACCTTC
d_gene: -; abundance: once; v_gene: TRBV27; j_gene: TRBJ2-1; CDR3aa: CASSFGGSSTEQFF; CDR3nt: TGTGCCAGCAGTTTTGGGGGCAGTTCAACAGAGCAGTTCTTC
d_gene: -; abundance: few; v_gene: TRBV10-2; j_gene: TRBJ1-1; CDR3aa: CASSDEPNTEAFF; CDR3nt: TGCGCCAGCAGTGATGAGCCTAACACTGAAGCTTTCTTT
d_gene: TRBD1; abundance: -; v_gene: TRBV11-2; j_gene: TRBJ1-5; CDR3aa: CASSLGIQRQGGRTQHF; CDR3nt: TGTGCCAGCAGCTTAGGGATCCAACGACAGGGAGGCAGGACCCAGCATTTT
d_gene: TRBD1; abundance: once; v_gene: TRBV28; j_gene: TRBJ2-5; CDR3aa: CASSPRDRGQETQYF; CDR3nt: TGTGCCAGCAGTCCCCGGGACAGGGGGCAAGAGACCCAGTACTTC
d_gene: -; abundance: -; v_gene: TRBV27; j_gene: TRBJ2-3; CDR3aa: CASSSRYTQYF; CDR3nt: TGTGCCAGCAGTTCTCGGTATACGCAGTATTTT
d_gene: TRBD1; abundance: once; v_gene: TRBV15; j_gene: TRBJ1-1; CDR3aa: CATSREGTGGDAEAFF; CDR3nt: TGTGCCACCAGCAGAGAAGGGACAGGGGGCGACGCTGAAGCTTTCTTT
d_gene: TRBD1; abundance: -; v_gene: TRBV28; j_gene: TRBJ1-4; CDR3aa: CASSSGTGGSEKLFF; CDR3nt: TGTGCCAGCAGTTCCGGGACAGGGGGCTCGGAAAAACTGTTTTTT
d_gene: -; abundance: -; v_gene: TRBV4-2; j_gene: TRBJ1-3; CDR3aa: CASSQDRAGAGNTIYF; CDR3nt: TGTGCCAGCAGCCAAGATAGGGCAGGGGCCGGAAACACCATATATTTT
d_gene: TRBD2; abundance: once; v_gene: TRBV6-5; j_gene: TRBJ2-1; CDR3aa: CASTRTSGGQAEQFF; CDR3nt: TGTGCCAGCACGCGGACTAGCGGGGGTCAGGCTGAGCAGTTCTTC